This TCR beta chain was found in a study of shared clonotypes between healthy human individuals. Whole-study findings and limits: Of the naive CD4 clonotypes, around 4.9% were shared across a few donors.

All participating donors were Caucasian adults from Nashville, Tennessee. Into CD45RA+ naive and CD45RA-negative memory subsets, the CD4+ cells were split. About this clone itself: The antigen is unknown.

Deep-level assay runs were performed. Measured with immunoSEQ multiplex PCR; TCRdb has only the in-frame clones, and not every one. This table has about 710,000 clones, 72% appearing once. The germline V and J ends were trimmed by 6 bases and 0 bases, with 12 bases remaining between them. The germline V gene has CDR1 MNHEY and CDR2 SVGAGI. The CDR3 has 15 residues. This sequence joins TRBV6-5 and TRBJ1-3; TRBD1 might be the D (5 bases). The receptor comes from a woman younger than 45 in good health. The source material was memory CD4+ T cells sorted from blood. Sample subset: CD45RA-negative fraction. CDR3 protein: CASRTGGNSGNTIYF. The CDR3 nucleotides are TGTGCCAGCAGGACCGGGGGAAACTCTGGAAACACCATATATTTT.